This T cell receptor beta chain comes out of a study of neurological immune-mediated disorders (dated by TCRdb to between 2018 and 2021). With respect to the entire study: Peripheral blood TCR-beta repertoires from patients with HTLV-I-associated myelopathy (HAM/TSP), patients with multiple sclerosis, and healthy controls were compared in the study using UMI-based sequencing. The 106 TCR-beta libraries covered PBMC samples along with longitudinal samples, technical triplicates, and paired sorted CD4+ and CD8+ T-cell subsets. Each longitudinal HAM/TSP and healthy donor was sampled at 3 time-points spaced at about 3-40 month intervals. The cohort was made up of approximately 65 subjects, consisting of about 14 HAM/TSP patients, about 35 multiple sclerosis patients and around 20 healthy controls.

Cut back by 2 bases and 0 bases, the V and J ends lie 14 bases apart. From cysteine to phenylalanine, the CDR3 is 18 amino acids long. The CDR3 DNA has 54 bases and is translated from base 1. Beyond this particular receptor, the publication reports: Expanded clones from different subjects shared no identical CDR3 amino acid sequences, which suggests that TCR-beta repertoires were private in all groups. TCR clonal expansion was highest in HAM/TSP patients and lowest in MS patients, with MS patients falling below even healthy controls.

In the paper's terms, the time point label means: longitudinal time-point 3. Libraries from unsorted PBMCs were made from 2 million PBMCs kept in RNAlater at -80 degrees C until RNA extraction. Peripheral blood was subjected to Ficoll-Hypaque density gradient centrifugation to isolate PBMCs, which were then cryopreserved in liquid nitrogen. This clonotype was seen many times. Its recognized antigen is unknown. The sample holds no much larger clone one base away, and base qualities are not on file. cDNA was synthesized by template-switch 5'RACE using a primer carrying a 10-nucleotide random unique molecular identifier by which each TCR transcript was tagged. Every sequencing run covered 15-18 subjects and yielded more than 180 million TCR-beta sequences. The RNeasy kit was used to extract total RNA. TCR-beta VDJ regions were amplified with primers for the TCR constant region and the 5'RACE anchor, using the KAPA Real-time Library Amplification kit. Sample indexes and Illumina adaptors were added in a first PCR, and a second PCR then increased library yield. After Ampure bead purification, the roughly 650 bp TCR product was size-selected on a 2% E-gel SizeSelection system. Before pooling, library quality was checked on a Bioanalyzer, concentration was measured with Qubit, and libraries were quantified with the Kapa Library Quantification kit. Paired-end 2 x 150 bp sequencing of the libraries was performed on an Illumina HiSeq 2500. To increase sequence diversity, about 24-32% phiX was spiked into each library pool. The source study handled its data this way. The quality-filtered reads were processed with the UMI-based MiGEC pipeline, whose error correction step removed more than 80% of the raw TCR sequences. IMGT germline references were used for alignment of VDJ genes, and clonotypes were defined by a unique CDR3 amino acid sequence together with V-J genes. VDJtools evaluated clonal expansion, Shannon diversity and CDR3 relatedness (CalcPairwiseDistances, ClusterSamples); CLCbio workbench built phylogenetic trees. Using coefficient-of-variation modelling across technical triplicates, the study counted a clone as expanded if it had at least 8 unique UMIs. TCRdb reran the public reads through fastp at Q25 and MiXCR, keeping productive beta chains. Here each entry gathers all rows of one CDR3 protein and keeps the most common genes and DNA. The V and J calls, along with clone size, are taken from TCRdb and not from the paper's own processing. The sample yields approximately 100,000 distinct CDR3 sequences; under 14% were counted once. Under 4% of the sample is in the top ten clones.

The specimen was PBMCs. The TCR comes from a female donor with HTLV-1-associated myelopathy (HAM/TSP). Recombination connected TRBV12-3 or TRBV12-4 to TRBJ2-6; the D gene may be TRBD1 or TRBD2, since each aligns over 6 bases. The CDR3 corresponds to CASSLRRDTSSGANVLTF. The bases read TGTGCCAGCAGTTTAAGGAGGGACACCTCCTCTGGGGCCAACGTCCTGACTTTC.